This T cell receptor (beta chain) was sequenced for a study of cytomegalovirus exposure and HLA in healthy donors. Notes on this clone: Its antigen is not known. One end of the junction fails to match germline, which may point to a read error.

Each donor was nominally healthy when sampled (though unrecorded immune exposures were likely). This CDR3 has 16 residues. Germline-derived CDR1 and CDR2 are SNHLY and FYNNEI. It was with 60 Vbeta and 13 Jbeta primers that the PCR ran. Profiling relied on immunoSEQ multiplex PCR, and the TCRdb table lists in-frame clones only, not all of them. In the table there are some 95,000 clones, 55% to 80% of which are singletons. Whole-study results and caveats: An apparent linkage of common viral pathogens to several of the most significant clusters emerged in a later analysis. Analysis was performed later, and it showed HLA-associated TCR beta chains to be more clonally expanded than equally common others.

The chain couples TRBV2 to TRBJ2-1; 8 nucleotides line up with TRBD2. The TCR sequence derives from a female donor in good health and CMV-seronegative. Specimen: PBMCs. This CDR3 is CASGEVGAGVPREQFF. In DNA form, the CDR3 reads TGTGCCAGCGGTGAGGTTGGAGCGGGAGTGCCCCGCGAGCAGTTCTTC.